These T cell receptor beta chains were read from a single sample in a study of cytomegalovirus exposure and HLA in healthy donors. Produced via immunoSEQ multiplex PCR; TCRdb's table is partial and in-frame only. This table holds roughly 150,000 clones, 80% found once. Sequencing was performed on PBMCs. These TCRs come from a man aged 30 to 39 in good health and CMV-seronegative. Both conserved end residues are part of each CDR3. The order of the fields is J gene, V gene, D gene, clone size, CDR3 DNA, CDR3 protein. A D gene is named only where the DNA matches it firmly. For some rows the clone size is stated as once, few or many, or as a class when expanded; others skip it.

J: TRBJ2-5; V: TRBV28; D: -; size: -; DNA: TGTGCCAGCAGTTTCATCAGAGCGGGCCTCAGCCAAGAGACCCAGTACTTC; CDR3: CASSFIRAGLSQETQYF
J: TRBJ2-2; V: TRBV6-5; D: -; size: -; DNA: TGTGCCAGCAGTTATGAGCTAGCGAGCACCGGGGAGCTGTTTTTT; CDR3: CASSYELASTGELFF
J: TRBJ1-3; V: TRBV6-5; D: -; size: -; DNA: TGTGCCAGCAGCAGGGGACCCTCTGGAAACACCATATATTTT; CDR3: CASSRGPSGNTIYF
J: TRBJ2-4; V: TRBV4-2; D: -; size: -; DNA: TGTGCCAGCAGCCAAGAAGGAGAGTGGGTAAACATTCAGTACTTC; CDR3: CASSQEGEWVNIQYF
J: TRBJ2-1; V: TRBV7-9; D: -; size: -; DNA: TGTGCCAGCAGCTTAGTGGGCGGGTACAATGAGCAGTTCTTC; CDR3: CASSLVGGYNEQFF
J: TRBJ2-7; V: TRBV19; D: TRBD1; size: -; DNA: TGTGCCACCAAAGCACAGGGGGCAGATTACGAGCAGTACTTC; CDR3: CATKAQGADYEQYF
J: TRBJ1-2; V: TRBV11-2; D: -; size: -; DNA: TGTGCCAGCGGACAGCCTTCTATGGGCCCCTATGGCTACACCTTC; CDR3: CASGQPSMGPYGYTF
J: TRBJ2-6; V: TRBV19; D: -; size: -; DNA: TGTGCCAGTATTAGCTCTGGGGCCAACGTCCTGACTTTC; CDR3: CASISSGANVLTF
J: TRBJ2-3; V: TRBV15; D: TRBD1; size: -; DNA: TGTGCCACCAGCCGGGACAGGGTTATTTTCACAGATACGCAGTATTTT; CDR3: CATSRDRVIFTDTQYF
J: TRBJ1-1; V: TRBV30; D: -; size: -; DNA: TGTGCCTGGCTGGGAGAACAGGGGAACACTGAAGCTTTCTTT; CDR3: CAWLGEQGNTEAFF
J: TRBJ2-7; V: TRBV12-5; D: -; size: -; DNA: TGTGCTAGTGGTTTGGACGAAGGGGCAGGGTCCTACGAGCAGTACTTC; CDR3: CASGLDEGAGSYEQYF
J: TRBJ2-7; V: TRBV10-3; D: -; size: -; DNA: TGTGCCATCAGCCTCCGGGACTCACATTCCTACGAGCAGTACTTC; CDR3: CAISLRDSHSYEQYF
J: TRBJ2-1; V: TRBV13; D: TRBD2; size: -; DNA: TGTGCCAGCAGCACCCGGGGACTAGCGGGGTGGGGGAATGAGCAGTTCTTC; CDR3: CASSTRGLAGWGNEQFF
J: TRBJ2-7; V: TRBV27; D: -; size: few; DNA: TGTGCCAGCACCAAGACGTTCGGTCCGGGGTACGAGCAGTACTTC; CDR3: CASTKTFGPGYEQYF
J: TRBJ1-5; V: TRBV27; D: -; size: once; DNA: TGTGCCAGCAGTTCCCGCCCGCAGGGGAATCAGCCCCAGCATTTT; CDR3: CASSSRPQGNQPQHF
J: TRBJ2-3; V: TRBV5-6; D: TRBD2; size: few; DNA: TGTGCCAGCACCCGCCTGGGGACTAGCGCAACAGATACGCAGTATTTT; CDR3: CASTRLGTSATDTQYF
J: TRBJ2-7; V: TRBV27; D: TRBD2; size: -; DNA: TGTGCCAGCAGTGTGGGACTAGCGGTGTACGAGCAGTACTTC; CDR3: CASSVGLAVYEQYF
J: TRBJ2-3; V: TRBV11-2; D: -; size: -; DNA: TGTGCCAGCAGCTTTAGCGATGGGCCAGATACGCAGTATTTT; CDR3: CASSFSDGPDTQYF
J: TRBJ1-2; V: TRBV28; D: -; size: -; DNA: TGTGCCAGCAGTGACCTCGGGGGTGACTATGGCTACACCTTC; CDR3: CASSDLGGDYGYTF
J: TRBJ2-1; V: TRBV5-6; D: -; size: -; DNA: TGTGCCAGCAGCCGAGTTCGCAATGAGCAGTTCTTC; CDR3: CASSRVRNEQFF
J: TRBJ1-5; V: TRBV29-1; D: -; size: -; DNA: TGCAGCGTCGTGGTGGGGGCGAGTGGCAATCAGCCCCAGCATTTT; CDR3: CSVVVGASGNQPQHF
J: TRBJ1-5; V: TRBV2; D: -; size: few; DNA: TGTGCCAGCAGTGAGGAGGTTCAGCCCCAGCATTTT; CDR3: CASSEEVQPQHF
J: TRBJ1-1; V: TRBV5-1; D: -; size: -; DNA: TGCGCCAGCAGCTTGGCGCAGGGTAGTGAAGCTTTCTTT; CDR3: CASSLAQGSEAFF
J: TRBJ2-7; V: TRBV19; D: -; size: -; DNA: TGTGCCAGTAGTATAGATCGGGAGCGCTACGAGCAGTACTTC; CDR3: CASSIDRERYEQYF
J: TRBJ1-1; V: TRBV11-2; D: TRBD1; size: -; DNA: TGTGCCAGCAGCTCACAGGGGAAGAAGAACACTGAAGCTTTCTTT; CDR3: CASSSQGKKNTEAFF
J: TRBJ2-1; V: TRBV7-8; D: TRBD1; size: -; DNA: TGTGCCAGCATATATGACAGGGCGGCGGTGTACAATGAGCAGTTCTTC; CDR3: CASIYDRAAVYNEQFF
J: TRBJ2-7; V: TRBV28; D: TRBD2; size: -; DNA: TGTGCCAGCTTACCAGCGGGACTTAACGAGCAGTACTTC; CDR3: CASLPAGLNEQYF
J: TRBJ2-7; V: TRBV27; D: -; size: -; DNA: TGTGCCAGCAGTTCTGTTACGGGAGCCACCCCTTTCGAGCAGTACTTC; CDR3: CASSSVTGATPFEQYF
J: TRBJ2-7; V: TRBV28; D: -; size: -; DNA: TGTGCCAGCAGTCCCTCCCCTTGGGCGATCTACGAGCAGTACTTC; CDR3: CASSPSPWAIYEQYF
J: TRBJ2-7; V: TRBV6-5; D: TRBD1; size: few; DNA: TGTGCCAGCAGCCTGACAGGGATGTACTACGAGCAGTACTTC; CDR3: CASSLTGMYYEQYF
J: TRBJ1-4; V: TRBV5-4; D: -; size: -; DNA: TGTGCCAGCAGCCCGGACCGGGGTTGGGAAAAACTGTTTTTT; CDR3: CASSPDRGWEKLFF
J: TRBJ2-3; V: TRBV28; D: -; size: -; DNA: TGTGCCAGCAAGGGGTCAGGGTCCACAGATACGCAGTATTTT; CDR3: CASKGSGSTDTQYF
J: TRBJ1-1; V: TRBV6-4; D: -; size: -; DNA: TGTGCCAGCAGTGAGCAGGGGAACACTGAAGCTTTCTTT; CDR3: CASSEQGNTEAFF
J: TRBJ2-1; V: TRBV4-3; D: TRBD2; size: -; DNA: TGCGCCAGCAGCCGATGGAGGGAGGGCCTGGGTGAGCAGTTCTTC; CDR3: CASSRWREGLGEQFF
J: TRBJ1-2; V: TRBV28; D: -; size: -; DNA: TGTGCCAGCAGTTTTGCGGGTGGCTACACCTTC; CDR3: CASSFAGGYTF
J: TRBJ2-1; V: TRBV27; D: -; size: few; DNA: TGTGCCAGCAGTTCTCGGCAGGGCGGGGATGAGCAGTTCTTC; CDR3: CASSSRQGGDEQFF
J: TRBJ2-2; V: TRBV28; D: -; size: -; DNA: TGTGCCAGCAGTTTACCCCGCGGACGGGGAACCGGGGAGCTGTTTTTT; CDR3: CASSLPRGRGTGELFF
J: TRBJ1-2; V: TRBV5-1; D: -; size: -; DNA: TGCGCCAGCAGCTTGGACCGAGTCTATGGCTACACCTTC; CDR3: CASSLDRVYGYTF
J: TRBJ2-2; V: TRBV2; D: TRBD1; size: -; DNA: TGTGCCAGCACCCGGGACAGGGTGGTCACCGGGGAGCTGTTTTTT; CDR3: CASTRDRVVTGELFF
J: TRBJ1-2; V: TRBV6-5; D: TRBD1; size: few; DNA: TGTGCCAGCAGCCCTGGGACAGGGCCCGGCTACACCTTC; CDR3: CASSPGTGPGYTF
J: TRBJ2-5; V: TRBV6-1; D: TRBD2; size: -; DNA: TGTGCCAGCAGCAAGACTAGCGGGAGGCAGGAGACCCAGTACTTC; CDR3: CASSKTSGRQETQYF